One sample yielded the 3 T cell receptor beta chains listed below, sequenced in a study of T cell repertoires in cytomegalovirus infection. TCRdb reanalysed the reads using MiXCR and keeps one entry per CDR3 protein. The sample shows around 440,000 distinct CDR3 sequences, around 11% of them seen only once. The sequencing input was PBMCs. The receptors come from a human donor in good health (CMV status not recorded). Some clones in this sample may be carry-over from other donors' samples.

This clonotype was detected many times. This chain links TRBV12-3 or TRBV12-4 with TRBJ1-5; D perhaps matches TRBD1 (6 bases). The V and J ends lost 4 bases and 1 base respectively, with 11 bases between them. The CDR3 has 15 amino acids. The DNA for the CDR3 is TGTGCCAGCAGTTCATGGGACAACAGCAATCAGCCCCAGCATTTT. Protein: CASSSWDNSNQPQHF.

V gene TRBV4-2 combines with J gene TRBJ2-1, with D hard to call. The CDR3 has 11 residues. V was clipped by 0 bases and J by 7 bases, with 1 base between them. Germline-derived CDR1 and CDR2 are LGHNA and YNFKEQ. This CDR3 is CASSQENEQFF. CDR3 nucleotide sequence: TGTGCCAGCAGCCAAGAGAATGAGCAGTTCTTC.

This clonotype was recorded many times. The chain is built from TRBV10-3 and TRBJ2-7, with 11 bases aligning to TRBD1. CDR1 is ENHRY and CDR2 is SYGVKD in the germline V gene. CDR3 length: 15 residues. J was trimmed by 0 bases and V by 5 bases; bases with no gene match: 3. The CDR3 spells CAISSGQGDSYEQYF. CDR3 bases: TGTGCCATCAGTTCGGGACAGGGGGACTCCTACGAGCAGTACTTC.